This TCR beta chain was observed in a study of cytomegalovirus exposure and HLA in healthy donors. Study summary: Samples from HLA-typed donors yielded about 85 million unique TCRs in an early data release. Clustering assigned around 77% of the roughly 430 genotyped donors to the Caucasian-associated ancestry cluster.

As concerns this clone: What it recognizes is unknown.

The study's findings and limits: Association of a missense DCLRE1C variant with TCR beta V- and J-gene trimming was reported in a later analysis.

Primers for the PCR totalled 60 Vbeta and 13 Jbeta. The repertoire was sequenced with immunoSEQ multiplex PCR; TCRdb's copy has only in-frame clones and lacks some. The sample lists 95,000 to 150,000 clones; about three fifths were seen once. Per germline, CDR1 KGHSH and CDR2 LQKENI. After removal of 6 bases from V and 8 bases from J, the junction contained 6 bases not matched to a gene. The CDR3 loop spans 14 amino acids. The chain uses TRBV18 and TRBJ1-4; TRBD1 agrees at 10 bases. Sequenced sample: PBMCs. The clonotype originates from a woman between 40 and 55 years old in good health and CMV-seropositive. Here the CDR3 reads CASSPGQGREKLFF. CDR3 DNA sequence: TGTGCCAGCTCCCCGGGACAGGGGCGAGAAAAACTGTTTTTT.